These 28 T cell receptor beta chains were all obtained from the same sample, sequenced in a study of OX40 agonist ivuxolimab in advanced cancers. Libraries were prepared by immunoSEQ multiplex PCR; TCRdb keeps only in-frame clonotypes and omits some of them. In the table there are under 60,000 clones, around nine tenths of which are singletons. This sample comprised CD4+ or CD8+ T cells sorted from blood, obtained in a trial of the OX40 agonist ivuxolimab. The receptors here all came from an adult with an advanced solid tumor such as melanoma, head and neck, liver or kidney cancer.

A few counts support this clone. The chain employs TRBV4-2 and TRBJ2-6, with D perhaps matching TRBD1 (5 bases). Trimming removed 1 base at V and 0 bases at J, with 10 bases between. The CDR3 is 17 residues long. Germline V gene sequence: CDR1 LGHNA, CDR2 YNFKEQ. The CDR3 DNA reads TGTGCCAGCAGCCAAGCCGAGACAGCCTCTGGGGCCAACGTCCTGACTTTC. Residues: CASSQAETASGANVLTF.

V and J are TRBV5-1 and TRBJ1-5, with 7 bases matching TRBD1. The CDR3 loop spans 24 amino acids. Germline V gene lookup returns CDR1 SGHRS and CDR2 YFSETQ. V shed 0 bases, J shed 6 bases, and the junction held 33 bases outside the gene matches. CDR3 loop: CASSLGEGAAAIRLIRLSVQPQHF. The CDR3 DNA follows: TGCGCCAGCAGCTTGGGGGAGGGGGCGGCGGCAATCCGCCTCATCCGATTATCTGTTCAGCCCCAGCATTTT.

The chain is built from TRBV27 and TRBJ2-1, with a possible D match to TRBD2 (5 bases). The V end was cut by 6 bases, the J end by 0 bases, with 9 bases between. CDR3 length equals 14 residues. Germline CDR1 reads MNHEY; CDR2 reads SMNVEV (reference sequence). CDR3 DNA: TGTGCCAGCAGGAAGGCGGGCTCCTACAATGAGCAGTTCTTC. It specifies CASRKAGSYNEQFF.

The chain employs TRBV5-1 and TRBJ1-6, with D perhaps matching TRBD1 (6 bases). The CDR3 totals 18 residues. CDR1 SGHRS and CDR2 YFSETQ come from the germline V gene. Trimming left V 3 bases short and J 9 bases short, with 25 bases between. Written as DNA, the CDR3 is TGCGCCAGCAGCTCGCTACCCCAGGGGCAAGGCCCAAGTTCACCCCTCCACTTT. Its protein product is CASSSLPQGQGPSSPLHF.

V usage is TRBV10-2 and J usage is TRBJ1-1; no firm D call. This CDR3 has 12 residues. Germline V gene lookup returns CDR1 WSHSY and CDR2 SAAADI. The ends were cut back, 8 bases at V and 2 bases at J, with 9 bases in the middle. CDR3 sequence reads: CASSWRNTEAFF. The CDR3 region has the DNA TGCGCCAGCTCCTGGAGAAACACTGAAGCTTTCTTT.

This sequence joins TRBV7-3 and TRBJ1-1; no reliable D call. Trimming pared 5 bases from V and 1 base from J, leaving 8 bases between. Germline V gives CDR1 SGHTA, CDR2 FQGTGA. CDR3 length equals 13 residues. The DNA of the CDR3 is TGTGCCAGCAGCCCCGCAGGGAACACTGAAGCTTTCTTT. This codes for CASSPAGNTEAFF.

The DNA of the CDR3 is TGTGCCAGCCGCGGGACGGGAGGTGAAAAACTGTTTTTT. It codes for CASRGTGGEKLFF. The chain is built from TRBV6-5 and TRBJ1-4; D possibly corresponds to TRBD1 (5 bases). V was trimmed by 8 bases and J by 7 bases, leaving 14 bases between them. Germline V lookup: CDR1 MNHEY, CDR2 SVGAGI. CDR3 length: 13 amino acids.

A few counts support this clone. The junction does not match germline at one end; this may be a read error. This chain uses TRBV10-2 with TRBJ1-6; 7 positions agree with TRBD1. This CDR3 contains 15 residues. Germline CDR1 reads WSHSY; CDR2 reads SAAADI. CDR3 protein: CASSLGQDYNSPLHF. CDR3 nucleotide sequence: TGTGCCAGCAGTTTAGGACAGGATTATAATTCACCCCTCCACTTT.

Only one count was recorded for this clone. This sequence joins TRBV15 and TRBJ1-5, with 8 bases that match TRBD1. The CDR3 totals 15 residues. Trimming at V came to 4 bases and at J to 5 bases, leaving 7 bases not matched to a gene. CDR1 LNHNV and CDR2 YYDKDF come from the germline V gene (reference sequence). In DNA form, the CDR3 reads TGTGCCACCAGCATCAGGGGGCGCGGGTATCAGCCCCAGCATTTT. Its translation is CATSIRGRGYQPQHF.

The chain employs TRBV11-1 and TRBJ2-7; 8 nucleotides match TRBD1. The CDR3 has 14 residues. Germline assignment: CDR1 SGHAT and CDR2 FQDESV (reference sequence). With 3 bases clipped from V and 2 bases from J, the junction kept 3 bases outside the gene matches. For the CDR3, the DNA is TGTGCCAGCAGCTTCGGACAGGGACCCTACGAGCAGTACTTC. It encodes CASSFGQGPYEQYF.

This clone was counted a few times. This chain joins TRBV4-1 and TRBJ2-3; the match to TRBD2 covers 10 bases. After removal of 3 bases from V and 6 bases from J, the junction contained 6 bases not matched to a gene. The germline V gene has CDR1 MGHRA and CDR2 YSYEKL. This CDR3 comprises 15 residues. CDR3 sequence: CASSHSLLAGDTQYF. The CDR3 region has the DNA TGCGCCAGCAGCCACTCTCTACTAGCGGGGGATACGCAGTATTTT.

The V and J genes are TRBV18 and TRBJ1-1; possible D gene TRBD1, 6 bases. Germline lookup yields CDR1 KGHSH and CDR2 LQKENI. CDR3 size: 15 residues. Deletions cut 4 bases from V and 1 base from J, with 13 bases between. CDR3 coding DNA: TGTGCCAGCTCACTAGGGGGGATTTCGAACACTGAAGCTTTCTTT. It codes for CASSLGGISNTEAFF.

The genes are TRBV6-6 and TRBJ1-5; TRBD1 is a possible D gene (5 bases). Germline CDR1 and CDR2: MNHNY and SVGAGI (reference sequence). V was trimmed by 0 bases and J by 5 bases, leaving 8 bases between them. The CDR3 totals 14 residues. The CDR3 DNA reads TGTGCCAGCAGTTACTCGGGGGGATATCAGCCCCAGCATTTT. Amino acids: CASSYSGGYQPQHF.

The chain joins TRBV19 to TRBJ1-1, with a possible D match to TRBD1 (5 bases). The CDR3 is 15 amino acids. Trimming cost V 1 base and J 8 bases, with 17 bases left between them. The V gene's germline CDR1 is LNHDA and CDR2 SQIVND (reference sequence). Here the CDR3 reads CASSIVAGGDREAFF. CDR3 DNA: TGTGCCAGTAGTATAGTAGCGGGGGGAGATCGGGAAGCTTTCTTT.

The chain combines TRBV7-9 with TRBJ2-7; D is possibly TRBD1 (6 bases). This CDR3 region has 12 residues. CDR1 is SEHNR, CDR2 FQNEAQ, per germline (reference sequence). Trimming stripped 5 bases from V and 6 bases from J, with 11 bases between. CDR3 coding DNA: TGTGCCAGCAGCCCTACAGGGATCGAGCAGTACTTC. It codes for CASSPTGIEQYF.

The rearrangement uses TRBV18 and TRBJ2-2, with D perhaps TRBD2 (5 bases). Trimming shortened V by 8 bases and J by 2 bases, and 15 bases separated the two germline ends. The CDR3 consists of 15 residues. Germline CDR1 is KGHSH and CDR2 is LQKENI. The CDR3 loop is CASRSGGGNTGELFF. The CDR3, as DNA: TGTGCCAGCAGATCAGGTGGAGGCAACACCGGGGAGCTGTTTTTT.

This clone was seen only a few times. The chain has TRBV7-9 and TRBJ1-2; D gene ambiguous. The V gene lost 5 bases and the J gene lost 8 bases, with 9 bases spanning the gap. In germline, CDR1 is SEHNR, CDR2 FQNEAQ (reference sequence). This CDR3 region has 11 residues. This CDR3 is CASSTEGGYTF. The CDR3 DNA is TGTGCCAGCAGCACCGAAGGGGGCTACACCTTC.

This clone was observed a single time. The CDR3 reads CSVGGNSNQPQHF. The DNA of the CDR3 is TGCAGCGTTGGGGGGAATAGCAATCAGCCCCAGCATTTT. The chain links TRBV29-1 to TRBJ1-5, with a possible D match to TRBD1 (5 bases). V lost 4 bases to trimming and J lost 0 bases, with 7 bases between them. The V gene's germline CDR1 is SQVTM and CDR2 ANQGSEA. The CDR3 is made up of 13 amino acids.

J is TRBJ2-1 and V is TRBV9, with TRBD1 matching 9 bases. J gave up 3 bases and V 4 bases, and 2 bases lay outside the gene matches. The CDR3 has 14 amino acids. Per the germline V gene, CDR1 is SGDLS and CDR2 is YYNGEE. The CDR3 loop reads CASSHRGLYNEQFF. The CDR3 bases are TGTGCCAGCAGCCACAGGGGGCTCTACAATGAGCAGTTCTTC.

The CDR3 DNA reads as TGTGCCAGCAGCAGGGGGACTAGCGGGATGATCGAGCAGTACTTC. Amino acid sequence: CASSRGTSGMIEQYF. This chain connects TRBV13 to TRBJ2-7, with TRBD2 matching over 13 bases. The germline V gene encodes CDR1 PRHDT and CDR2 FYEKMQ (reference sequence). The CDR3 is made up of 15 amino acids. J gave up 6 bases and V 5 bases, and 7 bases lay outside the gene matches.

The V gene is TRBV7-9, the J gene TRBJ2-3, with 8 bases fitting TRBD1. The CDR3 extends over 14 amino acids. With V trimmed by 3 bases and J by 5 bases, 4 bases remained unmatched. CDR1 is SEHNR and CDR2 is FQNEAQ in the germline V gene (reference sequence). CDR3 loop: CASSFSDRGDTQYF. In DNA, the CDR3 is TGTGCCAGCAGCTTTAGTGACAGGGGAGATACGCAGTATTTT.

V and J are TRBV6-1 and TRBJ1-5; 7 bases line up with TRBD1. This CDR3 is built from 15 residues. Trimming at V came to 7 bases and at J to 7 bases, leaving 13 bases not matched to a gene. Germline-derived CDR1 and CDR2 are MNHNS and SASEGT. In DNA form, the CDR3 reads TGTGCCAGCACATCTGATTTAGGGGGCTGGCAGCCCCAGCATTTT. Encoded protein: CASTSDLGGWQPQHF.

The CDR3 is CASSQVGGGGEKLFF. CDR3 DNA sequence: TGCGCCAGCAGTCAAGTTGGGGGCGGAGGGGAAAAACTGTTTTTT. The J gene is TRBJ1-4, the V gene TRBV5-1, with a possible D match to TRBD1 (6 bases). CDR1 is SGHRS, CDR2 YFSETQ, per germline. The germline V and J ends were trimmed by 5 bases and 8 bases, with 19 bases remaining between them. The CDR3 has 15 amino acids. Filled out from reference TRBV5-1 and TRBJ1-4, the complete variable domain reads KAGVTQTPRYLIKTRGQQVTLSCSPISGHRSVSWYQQTPGQGLQFLFEYFSETQRNKGNFPGRFSGRQFSNSRSEMNVSTLELGDSALYLCASSQVGGGGEKLFFGSGTQLSVL.

This sequence joins TRBV10-3 and TRBJ2-7; perhaps TRBD1 as D (6 bases). V was pared by 5 bases and J by 0 bases, with 14 bases between. The CDR3 contains 15 residues. Germline CDR1 ENHRY, CDR2 SYGVKD. CDR3 coding DNA: TGTGCCATCAGTCGGGAATTGGACAGCTCCTACGAGCAGTACTTC. Protein product: CAISRELDSSYEQYF.

The rearrangement links TRBV18 to TRBJ2-1; 15 bases fit TRBD2. This CDR3 comprises 18 residues. V shed 1 base and J 7 bases; nucleotides not matched to a gene: 8. Per the germline V gene, CDR1 is KGHSH and CDR2 is LQKENI. CDR3 DNA: TGTGCCAGCTCACCACTCCGGACTAGCGGGGGGGTATCAAATGAGCAGTTCTTC. Residues: CASSPLRTSGGVSNEQFF.

This chain joins TRBV5-1 and TRBJ1-1; the D gene is possibly TRBD1 (5 bases). The CDR3 is 15 amino acids. The V end was cut by 7 bases, the J end by 4 bases, with 20 bases between. Germline V gene sequence: CDR1 SGHRS, CDR2 YFSETQ. This CDR3 reads CASASAGGDGTEAFF. The DNA for the CDR3 is TGCGCCAGCGCCTCGGCGGGAGGGGACGGCACTGAAGCTTTCTTT. The variable domain in full, with the rest retrieved from reference TRBV5-1 and TRBJ1-1, is KAGVTQTPRYLIKTRGQQVTLSCSPISGHRSVSWYQQTPGQGLQFLFEYFSETQRNKGNFPGRFSGRQFSNSRSEMNVSTLELGDSALYLCASASAGGDGTEAFFGQGTRLTVV.

This clone was seen a single time. The CDR3 coding sequence is TGTGCCAGCAGTGAAGCGGACAGGGTAAGGGACAATCAGCCCCAGCATTTT. Translated: CASSEADRVRDNQPQHF. The chain recombines TRBV6-1 with TRBJ1-5; 8 bases line up with TRBD1. This CDR3 is 17 amino acids long. The junction had 7 bases not matched to a gene; V was cut back by 0 bases and J by 3 bases. Germline loops: CDR1 MNHNS, CDR2 SASEGT.

This chain links TRBV27 with TRBJ1-4, with TRBD1 matching over 8 bases. With V trimmed by 4 bases and J by 7 bases, 8 bases remained unmatched. Germline CDR1 is MNHEY and CDR2 is SMNVEV (reference sequence). This CDR3 is 15 amino acids long. The CDR3, as DNA: TGTGCCAGCAGTTCCTGGACAGGGAGTGGTGAAAAACTGTTTTTT. Amino acid sequence: CASSSWTGSGEKLFF.